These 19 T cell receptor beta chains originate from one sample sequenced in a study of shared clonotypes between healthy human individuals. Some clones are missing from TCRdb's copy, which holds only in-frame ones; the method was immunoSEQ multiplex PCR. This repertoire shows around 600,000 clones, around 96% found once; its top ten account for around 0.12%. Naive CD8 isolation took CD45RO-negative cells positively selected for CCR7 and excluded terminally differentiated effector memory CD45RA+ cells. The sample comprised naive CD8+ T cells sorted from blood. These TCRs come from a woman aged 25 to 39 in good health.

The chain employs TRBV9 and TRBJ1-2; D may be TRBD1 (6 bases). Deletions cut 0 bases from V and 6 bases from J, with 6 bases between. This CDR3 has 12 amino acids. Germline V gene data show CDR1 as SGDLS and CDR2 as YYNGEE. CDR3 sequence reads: CASSVEGDGYTF. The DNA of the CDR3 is TGTGCCAGCAGCGTAGAGGGGGATGGCTACACCTTC.

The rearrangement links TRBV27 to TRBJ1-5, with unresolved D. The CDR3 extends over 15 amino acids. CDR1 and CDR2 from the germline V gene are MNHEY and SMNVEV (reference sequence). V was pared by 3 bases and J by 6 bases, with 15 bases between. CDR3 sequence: CASSFQASESQPQHF. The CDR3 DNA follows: TGTGCCAGCAGTTTCCAGGCCTCGGAAAGTCAGCCCCAGCATTTT.

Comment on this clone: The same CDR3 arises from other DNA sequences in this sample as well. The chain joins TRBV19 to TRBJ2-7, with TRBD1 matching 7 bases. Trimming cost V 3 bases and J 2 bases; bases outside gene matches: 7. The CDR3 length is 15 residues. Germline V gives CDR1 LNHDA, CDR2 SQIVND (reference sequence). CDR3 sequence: CASSILAGGTYEQYF. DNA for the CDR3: TGTGCCAGTAGTATTCTGGCAGGGGGAACCTACGAGCAGTACTTC.

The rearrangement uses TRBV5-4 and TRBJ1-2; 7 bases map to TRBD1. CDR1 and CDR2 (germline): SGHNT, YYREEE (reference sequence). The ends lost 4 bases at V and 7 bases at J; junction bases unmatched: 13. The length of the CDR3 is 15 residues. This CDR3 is CASSGDSYLAGGYTF. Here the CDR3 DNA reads TGTGCCAGCAGCGGGGACAGTTACCTGGCCGGTGGCTACACCTTC.

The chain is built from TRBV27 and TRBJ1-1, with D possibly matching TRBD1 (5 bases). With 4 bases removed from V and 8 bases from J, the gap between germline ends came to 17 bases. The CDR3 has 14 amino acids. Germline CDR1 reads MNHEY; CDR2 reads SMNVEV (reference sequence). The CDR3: CASSYQGPTEEAFF. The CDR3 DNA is TGTGCCAGCAGTTACCAGGGCCCTACCGAGGAAGCTTTCTTT.

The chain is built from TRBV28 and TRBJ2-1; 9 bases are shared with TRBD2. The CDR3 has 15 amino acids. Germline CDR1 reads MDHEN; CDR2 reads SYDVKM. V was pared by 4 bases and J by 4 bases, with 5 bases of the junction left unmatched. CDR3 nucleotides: TGTGCCAGCAGTTCACAGCGGGAGGTATACAATGAGCAGTTCTTC. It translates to CASSSQREVYNEQFF.

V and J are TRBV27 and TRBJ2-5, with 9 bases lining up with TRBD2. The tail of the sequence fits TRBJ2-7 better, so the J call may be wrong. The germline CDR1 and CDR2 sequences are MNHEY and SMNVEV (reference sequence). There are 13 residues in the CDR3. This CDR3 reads CASSWGLANEQYF. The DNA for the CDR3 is TGTGCCAGCAGTTGGGGACTAGCAAACGAGCAGTACTTC.

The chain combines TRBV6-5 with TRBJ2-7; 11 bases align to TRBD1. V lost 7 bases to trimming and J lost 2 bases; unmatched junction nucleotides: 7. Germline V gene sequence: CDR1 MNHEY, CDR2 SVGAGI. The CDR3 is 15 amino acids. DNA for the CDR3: TGTGCCAGCATCCTTGGACAGGGGGCCCCCTACGAGCAGTACTTC. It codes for CASILGQGAPYEQYF.

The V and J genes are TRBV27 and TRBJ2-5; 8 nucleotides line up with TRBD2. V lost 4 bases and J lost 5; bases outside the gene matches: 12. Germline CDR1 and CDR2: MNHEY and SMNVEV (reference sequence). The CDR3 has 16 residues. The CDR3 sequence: CASSSLGARGGETQYF. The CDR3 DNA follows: TGTGCCAGCAGTTCCCTTGGGGCCCGGGGGGGGGAGACCCAGTACTTC.

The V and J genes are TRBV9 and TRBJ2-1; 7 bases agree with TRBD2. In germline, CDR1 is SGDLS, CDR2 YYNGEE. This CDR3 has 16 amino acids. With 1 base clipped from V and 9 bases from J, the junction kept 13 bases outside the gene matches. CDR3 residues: CASSVWSGEGWGEQFF. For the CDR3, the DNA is TGTGCCAGCAGCGTATGGTCGGGGGAGGGCTGGGGTGAGCAGTTCTTC. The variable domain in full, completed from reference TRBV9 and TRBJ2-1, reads DSGVTQTPKHLITATGQRVTLRCSPRSGDLSVYWYQQSLDQGLQFLIQYYNGEERAKGNILERFSAQQFPDLHSELNLSSLELGDSALYFCASSVWSGEGWGEQFFGPGTRLTVL.

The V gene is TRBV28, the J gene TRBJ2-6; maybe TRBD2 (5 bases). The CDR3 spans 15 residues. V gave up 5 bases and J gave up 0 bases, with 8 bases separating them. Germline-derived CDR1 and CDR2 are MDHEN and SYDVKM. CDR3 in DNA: TGTGCCAGCAGTGGACGGGGCTCTGGGGCCAACGTCCTGACTTTC. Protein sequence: CASSGRGSGANVLTF. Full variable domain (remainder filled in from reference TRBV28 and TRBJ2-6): DVKVTQSSRYLVKRTGEKVFLECVQDMDHENMFWYRQDPGLGLRLIYFSYDVKMKEKGDIPEGYSVSREKKERFSLILESASTNQTSMYLCASSGRGSGANVLTFGAGSRLTVL.

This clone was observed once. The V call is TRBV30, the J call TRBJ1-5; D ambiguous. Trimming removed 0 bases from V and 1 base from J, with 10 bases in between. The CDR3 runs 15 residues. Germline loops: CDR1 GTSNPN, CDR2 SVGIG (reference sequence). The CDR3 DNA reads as TGTGCCTGGAGTGTACGTGGCGGGAGCAATCAGCCCCAGCATTTT. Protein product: CAWSVRGGSNQPQHF.

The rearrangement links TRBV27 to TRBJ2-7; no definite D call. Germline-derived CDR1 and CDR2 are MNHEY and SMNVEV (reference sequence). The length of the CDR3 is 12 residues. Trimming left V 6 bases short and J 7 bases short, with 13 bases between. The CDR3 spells CASSTGIREQYF. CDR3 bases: TGTGCCAGCAGCACTGGTATTAGGGAGCAGTACTTC.

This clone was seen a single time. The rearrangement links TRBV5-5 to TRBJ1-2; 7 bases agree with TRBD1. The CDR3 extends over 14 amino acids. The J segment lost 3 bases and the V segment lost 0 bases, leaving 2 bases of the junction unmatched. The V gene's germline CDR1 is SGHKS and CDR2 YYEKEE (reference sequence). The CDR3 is CASSLAGTDYGYTF. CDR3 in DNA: TGTGCCAGCAGCTTGGCCGGGACAGACTATGGCTACACCTTC.

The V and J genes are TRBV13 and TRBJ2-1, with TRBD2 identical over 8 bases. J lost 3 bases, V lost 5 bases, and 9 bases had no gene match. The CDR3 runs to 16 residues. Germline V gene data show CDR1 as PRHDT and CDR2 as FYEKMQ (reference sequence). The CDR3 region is CASSLSPGLDYNEQFF. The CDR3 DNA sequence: TGTGCCAGCAGCCTGAGTCCGGGACTAGACTACAATGAGCAGTTCTTC. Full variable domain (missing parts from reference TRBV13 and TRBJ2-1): AAGVIQSPRHLIKEKRETATLKCYPIPRHDTVYWYQQGPGQDPQFLISFYEKMQSDKGSIPDRFSAQQFSDYHSELNMSSLELGDSALYFCASSLSPGLDYNEQFFGPGTRLTVL.

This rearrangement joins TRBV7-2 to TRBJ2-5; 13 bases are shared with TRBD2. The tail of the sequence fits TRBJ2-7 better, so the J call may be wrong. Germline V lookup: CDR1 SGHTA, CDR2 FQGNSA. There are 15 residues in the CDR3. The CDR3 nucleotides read TGTGCCAGCAGCCCCGGACTAGCGGGGGCCTACGAGCAGTACTTC. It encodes CASSPGLAGAYEQYF.

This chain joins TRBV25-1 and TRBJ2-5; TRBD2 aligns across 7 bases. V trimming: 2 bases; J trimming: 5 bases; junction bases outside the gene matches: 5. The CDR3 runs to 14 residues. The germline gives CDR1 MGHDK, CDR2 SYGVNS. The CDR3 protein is CASSEGAGVETQYF. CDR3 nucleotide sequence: TGTGCCAGCAGTGAAGGGGCGGGAGTGGAGACCCAGTACTTC.

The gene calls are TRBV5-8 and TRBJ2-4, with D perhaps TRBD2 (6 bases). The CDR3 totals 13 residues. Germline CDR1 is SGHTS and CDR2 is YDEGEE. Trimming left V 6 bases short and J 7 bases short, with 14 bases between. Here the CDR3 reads CASIWSGRNIQYF. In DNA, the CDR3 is TGTGCCAGCATCTGGTCAGGGAGGAACATTCAGTACTTC.

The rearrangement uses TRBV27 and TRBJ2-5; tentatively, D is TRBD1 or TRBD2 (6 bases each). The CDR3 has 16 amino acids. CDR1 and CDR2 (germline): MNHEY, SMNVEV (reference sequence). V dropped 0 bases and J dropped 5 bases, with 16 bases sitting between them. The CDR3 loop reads CASSLSPGAGPETQYF. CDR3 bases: TGTGCCAGCAGTTTATCGCCGGGGGCGGGTCCGGAGACCCAGTACTTC.